This TCR beta chain was sequenced for a study of OX40 agonist ivuxolimab in advanced cancers. Overall study: From about 20 to 80 years was the age range, with a mean of around 60 years, and 65% to 90% were male. Treatment received earlier with anti-PD-1, anti-PD-L1 or anti-CTLA-4 agents was allowed, and 40% had some.

Sequencing used immunoSEQ multiplex PCR; TCRdb keeps in-frame clones, though not all of them. The sample lists about 110,000 clones; more than 85% were seen once. This receptor was obtained from an adult with an advanced solid tumor such as melanoma, head and neck, liver or kidney cancer. This specimen consisted of CD4+ or CD8+ T cells sorted from blood, obtained in a trial of the OX40 agonist ivuxolimab.

The CDR3 bases are TGTGCCAGCAGCCTCACAGAGAATCAGCCCCAGCATTTT. Amino acids: CASSLTENQPQHF. The rearrangement links TRBV11-1 to TRBJ1-5; no clear D gene. The germline CDR1 and CDR2 sequences are SGHAT and FQDESV (reference sequence). The germline V and J ends were trimmed by 5 bases and 4 bases, with 9 bases remaining between them. The CDR3 loop spans 13 amino acids.